This T cell receptor beta chain was captured by sequencing in a study of T cell changes during pregnancy in multiple sclerosis. Libraries were prepared by immunoSEQ multiplex PCR; TCRdb keeps only in-frame clonotypes and omits some of them. The sample carries tens of thousands of clones, about 89% recorded once. The sequences come from CD4+ T cells from peripheral blood mononuclear cells, collected in the first trimester of pregnancy. The receptor was derived from a female donor with multiple sclerosis, enrolled in a pregnancy study.

The CDR3 loop reads CASSYQDRPYEQYF. The CDR3 bases are TGTGCCAGCAGTTACCAGGACAGGCCCTACGAGCAGTACTTC. The V call is TRBV6-6, the J call TRBJ2-7; 7 nucleotides agree with TRBD1. This CDR3 contains 14 residues. Germline-derived CDR1 and CDR2 are MNHNY and SVGAGI (reference sequence). Losses at the gene ends were 2 bases for V and 2 bases for J; bases not matched to a gene: 3.